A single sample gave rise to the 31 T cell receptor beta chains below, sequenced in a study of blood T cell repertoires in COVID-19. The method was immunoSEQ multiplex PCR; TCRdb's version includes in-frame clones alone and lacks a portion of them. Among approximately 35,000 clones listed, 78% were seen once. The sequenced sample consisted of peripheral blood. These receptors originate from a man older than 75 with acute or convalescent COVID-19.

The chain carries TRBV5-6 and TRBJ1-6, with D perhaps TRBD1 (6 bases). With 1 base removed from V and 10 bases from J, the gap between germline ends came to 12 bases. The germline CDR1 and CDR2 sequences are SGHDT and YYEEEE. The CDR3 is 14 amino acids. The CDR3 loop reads CASSLIGGRSPLHF. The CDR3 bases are TGTGCCAGCAGCTTGATAGGGGGACGCTCACCCCTCCACTTT.

DNA for the CDR3: TGTGCCAGCAGCCTAGGAGGCTCCTACGAGCAGTACTTC. It yields the protein CASSLGGSYEQYF. V is TRBV4-2 and J is TRBJ2-7, with D perhaps matching TRBD2 (5 bases). CDR3 size: 13 residues. The V and J ends lost 4 bases and 0 bases respectively, with 7 bases between them. Germline V gene data show CDR1 as LGHNA and CDR2 as YNFKEQ.

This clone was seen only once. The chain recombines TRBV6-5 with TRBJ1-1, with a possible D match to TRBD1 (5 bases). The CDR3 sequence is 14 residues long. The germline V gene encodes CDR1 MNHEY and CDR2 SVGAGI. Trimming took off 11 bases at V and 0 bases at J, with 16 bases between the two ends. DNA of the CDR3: TGTGCCGGCGGGGGAGAGGGGATGAACACTGAAGCTTTCTTT. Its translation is CAGGGEGMNTEAFF.

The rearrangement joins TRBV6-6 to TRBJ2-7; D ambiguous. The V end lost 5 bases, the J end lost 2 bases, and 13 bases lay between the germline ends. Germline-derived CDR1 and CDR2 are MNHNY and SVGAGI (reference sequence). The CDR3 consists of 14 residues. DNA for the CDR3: TGTGCCAGCAGTACCTCCGACACTGCCTACGAGCAGTACTTC. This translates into CASSTSDTAYEQYF.

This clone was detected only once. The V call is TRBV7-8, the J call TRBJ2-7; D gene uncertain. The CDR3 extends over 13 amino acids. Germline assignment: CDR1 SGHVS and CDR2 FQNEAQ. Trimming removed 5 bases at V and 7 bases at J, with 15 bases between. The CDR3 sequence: CASSPPSTEEQYF. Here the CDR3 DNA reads TGTGCCAGCAGCCCTCCGTCCACCGAGGAGCAGTACTTC.

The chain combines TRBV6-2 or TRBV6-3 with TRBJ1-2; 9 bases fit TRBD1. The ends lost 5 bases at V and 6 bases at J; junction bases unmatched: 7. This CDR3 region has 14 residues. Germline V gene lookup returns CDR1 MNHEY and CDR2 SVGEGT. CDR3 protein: CASSGQGNFNGYTF. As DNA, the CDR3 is TGTGCCAGCAGTGGACAGGGGAATTTCAATGGCTACACCTTC.

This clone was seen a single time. The CDR3 loop is CASSQSTSGGTFRNEQFF. In DNA form, the CDR3 reads TGTGCCAGCAGCCAGTCTACTAGCGGGGGGACCTTTCGCAATGAGCAGTTCTTC. This rearrangement joins TRBV4-2 to TRBJ2-1; 12 nucleotides align to TRBD2. The CDR3 runs 18 residues. Germline-derived CDR1 and CDR2 are LGHNA and YNFKEQ. After removal of 3 bases from V and 6 bases from J, the junction contained 12 bases not matched to a gene.

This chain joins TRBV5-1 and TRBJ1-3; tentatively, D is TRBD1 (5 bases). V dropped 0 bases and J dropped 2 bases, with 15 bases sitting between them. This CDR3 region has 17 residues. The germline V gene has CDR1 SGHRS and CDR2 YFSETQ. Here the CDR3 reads CASSLDFRGTAGNTIYF. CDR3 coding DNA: TGCGCCAGCAGCTTGGATTTTCGGGGGACGGCTGGAAACACCATATATTTT.

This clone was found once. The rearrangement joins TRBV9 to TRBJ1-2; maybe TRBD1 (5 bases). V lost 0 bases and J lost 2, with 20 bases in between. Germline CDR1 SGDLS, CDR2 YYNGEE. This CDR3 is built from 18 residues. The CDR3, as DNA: TGTGCCAGCAGCGTAGGGAAGGGAAAGAAGGGGATGAACTATGGCTACACCTTC. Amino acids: CASSVGKGKKGMNYGYTF. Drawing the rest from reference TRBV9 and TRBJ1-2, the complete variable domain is DSGVTQTPKHLITATGQRVTLRCSPRSGDLSVYWYQQSLDQGLQFLIQYYNGEERAKGNILERFSAQQFPDLHSELNLSSLELGDSALYFCASSVGKGKKGMNYGYTFGSGTRLTVV.

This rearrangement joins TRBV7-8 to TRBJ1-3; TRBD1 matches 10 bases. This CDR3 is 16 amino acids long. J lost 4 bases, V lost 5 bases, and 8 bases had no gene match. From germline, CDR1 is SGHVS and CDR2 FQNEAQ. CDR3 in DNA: TGTGCCAGCAGCCAGACCGGGACAGGGGACGGAAACACCATATATTTT. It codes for CASSQTGTGDGNTIYF.

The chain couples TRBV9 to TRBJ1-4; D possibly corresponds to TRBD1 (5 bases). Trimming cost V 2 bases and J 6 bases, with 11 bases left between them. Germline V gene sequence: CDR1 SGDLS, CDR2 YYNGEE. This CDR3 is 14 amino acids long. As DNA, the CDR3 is TGTGCCAGCAGCGTTCAGGGTTCTCATGAAAAACTGTTTTTT. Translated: CASSVQGSHEKLFF.

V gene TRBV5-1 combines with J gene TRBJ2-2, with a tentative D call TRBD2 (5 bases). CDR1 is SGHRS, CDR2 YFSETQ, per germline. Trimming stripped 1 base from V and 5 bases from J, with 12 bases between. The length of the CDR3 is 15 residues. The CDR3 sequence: CASSLQRASTGELFF. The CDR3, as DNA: TGCGCCAGCAGCTTGCAGAGGGCGTCTACCGGGGAGCTGTTTTTT. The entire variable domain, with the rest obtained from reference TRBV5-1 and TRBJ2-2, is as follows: KAGVTQTPRYLIKTRGQQVTLSCSPISGHRSVSWYQQTPGQGLQFLFEYFSETQRNKGNFPGRFSGRQFSNSRSEMNVSTLELGDSALYLCASSLQRASTGELFFGEGSRLTVL.

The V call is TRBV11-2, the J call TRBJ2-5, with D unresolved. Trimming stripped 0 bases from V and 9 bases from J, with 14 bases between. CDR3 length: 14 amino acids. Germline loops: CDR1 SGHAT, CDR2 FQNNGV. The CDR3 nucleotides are TGTGCCAGCAGCTTAGATCACACCCCCCGGGCCCAGTACTTC. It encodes CASSLDHTPRAQYF.

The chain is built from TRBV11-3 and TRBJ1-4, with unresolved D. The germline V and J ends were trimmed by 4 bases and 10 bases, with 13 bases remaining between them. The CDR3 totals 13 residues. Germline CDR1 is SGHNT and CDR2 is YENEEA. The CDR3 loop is CASSSHPEGKLFF. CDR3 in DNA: TGTGCCAGCAGCTCCCACCCTGAGGGAAAACTGTTTTTT.

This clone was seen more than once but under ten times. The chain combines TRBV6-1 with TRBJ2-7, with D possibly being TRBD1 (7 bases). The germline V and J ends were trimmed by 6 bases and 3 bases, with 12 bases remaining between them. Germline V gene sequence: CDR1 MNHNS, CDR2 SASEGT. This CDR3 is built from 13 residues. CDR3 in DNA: TGTGCCAGCAGGGCGGGACAGCTCTACGAGCAGTACTTC. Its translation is CASRAGQLYEQYF.

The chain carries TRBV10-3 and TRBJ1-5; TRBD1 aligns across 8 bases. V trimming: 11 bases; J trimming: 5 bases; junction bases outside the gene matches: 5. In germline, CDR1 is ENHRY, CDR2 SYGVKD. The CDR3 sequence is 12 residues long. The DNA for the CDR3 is TGTGCCGCGACAGGGGAAGATCAGCCCCAGCATTTT. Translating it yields CAATGEDQPQHF.

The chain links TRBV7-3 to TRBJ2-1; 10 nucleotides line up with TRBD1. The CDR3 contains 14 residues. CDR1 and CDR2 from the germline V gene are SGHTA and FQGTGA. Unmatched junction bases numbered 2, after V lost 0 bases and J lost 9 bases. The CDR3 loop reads CASSLTGQGTEQFF. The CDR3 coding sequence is TGTGCCAGCAGCTTAACGGGACAGGGGACTGAGCAGTTCTTC.

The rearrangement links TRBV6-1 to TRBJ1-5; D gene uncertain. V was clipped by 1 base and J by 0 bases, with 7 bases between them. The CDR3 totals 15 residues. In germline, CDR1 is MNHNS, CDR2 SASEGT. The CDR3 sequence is CASSEGTYSNQPQHF. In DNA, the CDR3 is TGTGCCAGCAGTGAAGGGACTTATAGCAATCAGCCCCAGCATTTT.

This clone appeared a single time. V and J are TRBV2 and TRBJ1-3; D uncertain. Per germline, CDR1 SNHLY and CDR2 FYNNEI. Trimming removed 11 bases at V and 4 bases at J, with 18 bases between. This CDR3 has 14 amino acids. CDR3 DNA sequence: TGTGCCTCGACGGAAGGGAGCCGAGGAAACACCATATATTTT. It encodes CASTEGSRGNTIYF. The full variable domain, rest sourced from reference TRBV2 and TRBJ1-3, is EPEVTQTPSHQVTQMGQEVILRCVPISNHLYFYWYRQILGQKVEFLVSFYNNEISEKSEIFDDQFSVERPDGSNFTLKIRSTKLEDSAMYFCASTEGSRGNTIYFGEGSWLTVV.

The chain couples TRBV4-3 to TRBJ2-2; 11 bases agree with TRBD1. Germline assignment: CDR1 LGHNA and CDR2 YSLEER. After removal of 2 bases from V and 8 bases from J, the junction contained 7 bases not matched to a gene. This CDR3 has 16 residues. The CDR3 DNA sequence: TGCGCCAGCAGCCAACGGGGGACAGGGGGTGCTGGGGAGCTGTTTTTT. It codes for CASSQRGTGGAGELFF.

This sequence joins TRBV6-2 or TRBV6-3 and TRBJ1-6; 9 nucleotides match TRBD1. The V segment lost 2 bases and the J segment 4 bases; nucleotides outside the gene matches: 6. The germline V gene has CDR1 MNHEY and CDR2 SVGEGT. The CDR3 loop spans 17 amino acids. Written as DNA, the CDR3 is TGTGCCAGCAGTTACGGGACAGGGAGAGAATATAATTCACCCCTCCACTTT. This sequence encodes CASSYGTGREYNSPLHF.

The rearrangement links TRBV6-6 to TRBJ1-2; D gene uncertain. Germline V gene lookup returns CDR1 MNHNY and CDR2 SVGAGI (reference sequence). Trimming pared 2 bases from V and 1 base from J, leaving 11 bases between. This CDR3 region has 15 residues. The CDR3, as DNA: TGTGCCAGCAGTTACACCGGACTACTTAACTATGGCTACACCTTC. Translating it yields CASSYTGLLNYGYTF.

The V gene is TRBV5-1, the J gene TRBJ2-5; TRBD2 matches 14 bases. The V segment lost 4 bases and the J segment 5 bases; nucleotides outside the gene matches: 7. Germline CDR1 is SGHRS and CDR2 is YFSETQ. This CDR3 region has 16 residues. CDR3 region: CASSPGLAGGRETQYF. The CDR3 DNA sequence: TGCGCCAGCAGCCCCGGACTAGCGGGGGGCCGTGAGACCCAGTACTTC.

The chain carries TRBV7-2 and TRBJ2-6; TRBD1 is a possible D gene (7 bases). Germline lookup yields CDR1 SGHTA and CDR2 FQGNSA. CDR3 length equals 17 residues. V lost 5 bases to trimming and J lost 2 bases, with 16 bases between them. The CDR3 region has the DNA TGTGCCAGCAGCCAAAGGGGCAGGGGGGCTGGGGCCAACGTCCTGACTTTC. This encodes CASSQRGRGAGANVLTF.

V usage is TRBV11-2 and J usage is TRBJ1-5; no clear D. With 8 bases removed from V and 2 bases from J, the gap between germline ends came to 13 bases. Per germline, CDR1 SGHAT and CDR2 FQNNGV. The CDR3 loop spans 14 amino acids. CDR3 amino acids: CASAGSGGNQPQHF. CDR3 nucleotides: TGTGCCAGCGCCGGGAGCGGGGGCAATCAGCCCCAGCATTTT.

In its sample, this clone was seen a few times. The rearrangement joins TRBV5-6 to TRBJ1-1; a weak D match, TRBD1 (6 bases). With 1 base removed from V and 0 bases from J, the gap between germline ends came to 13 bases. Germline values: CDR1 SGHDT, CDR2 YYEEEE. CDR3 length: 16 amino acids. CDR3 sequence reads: CASSLIDRDMNTEAFF. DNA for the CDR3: TGTGCCAGCAGCTTGATTGATAGGGACATGAACACTGAAGCTTTCTTT.

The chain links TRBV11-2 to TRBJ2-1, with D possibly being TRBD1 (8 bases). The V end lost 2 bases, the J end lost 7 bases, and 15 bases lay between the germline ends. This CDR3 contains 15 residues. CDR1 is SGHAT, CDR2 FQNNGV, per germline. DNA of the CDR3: TGTGCCAGCAGCTTACTACAGGGGGAGGGTAATGAGCAGTTCTTC. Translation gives CASSLLQGEGNEQFF.

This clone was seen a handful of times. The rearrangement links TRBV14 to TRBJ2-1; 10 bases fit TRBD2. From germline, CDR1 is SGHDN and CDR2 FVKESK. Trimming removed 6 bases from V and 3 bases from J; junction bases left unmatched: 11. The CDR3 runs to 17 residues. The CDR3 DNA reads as TGTGCCAGCAGTCTGGGACTAGCGTGGGGTGGCTACAATGAGCAGTTCTTC. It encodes CASSLGLAWGGYNEQFF.

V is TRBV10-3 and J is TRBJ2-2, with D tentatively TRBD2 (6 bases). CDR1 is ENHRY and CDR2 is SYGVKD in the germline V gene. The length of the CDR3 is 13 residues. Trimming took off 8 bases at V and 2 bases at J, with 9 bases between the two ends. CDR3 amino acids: CAIQTRNTGELFF. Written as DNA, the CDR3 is TGTGCCATCCAGACTAGAAACACCGGGGAGCTGTTTTTT.

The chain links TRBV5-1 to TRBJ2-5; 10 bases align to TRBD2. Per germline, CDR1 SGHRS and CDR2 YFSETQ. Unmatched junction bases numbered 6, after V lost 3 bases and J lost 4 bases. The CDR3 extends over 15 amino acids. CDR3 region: CASSYSGGASETQYF. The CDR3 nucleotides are TGCGCCAGCAGCTACAGCGGGGGGGCATCAGAGACCCAGTACTTC.

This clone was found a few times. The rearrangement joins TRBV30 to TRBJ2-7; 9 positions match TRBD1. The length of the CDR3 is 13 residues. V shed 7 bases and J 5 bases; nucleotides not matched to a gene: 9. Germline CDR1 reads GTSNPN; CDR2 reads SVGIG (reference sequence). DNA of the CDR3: TGTGCCTTTAGCACAGGGGGCGAAAACGAGCAGTACTTC. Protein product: CAFSTGGENEQYF. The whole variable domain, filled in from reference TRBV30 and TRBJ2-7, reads SQTIHQWPATLVQPVGSPLSLECTVEGTSNPNLYWYRQAAGRGLQLLFYSVGIGQISSEVPQNLSASRPQDRQFILSSKKLLLSDSGFYLCAFSTGGENEQYFGPGTRLTVT.